The 27 T cell receptor beta chains listed next were all sequenced from one sample in a study of shared clonotypes between healthy human individuals. Sequencing was performed with immunoSEQ multiplex PCR; in TCRdb, only in-frame clones are kept and a portion is missing. The profile covers millions of clones, with around 93% appearing a single time and 1.5% to 2% taken by the ten largest. Naive CD8 cells lacked CD45RO and underwent positive selection for CCR7, leaving out terminally differentiated effector memory CD45RA+ cells. Sequencing was done on a sample of naive CD8+ T cells from PBMCs. These receptors came from a man younger than 30 in good health. Some clones in this sample may be carry-over from other donors' samples.

The rearrangement links TRBV6-5 to TRBJ1-5; D gene ambiguous. Looked up from germline, CDR1 is MNHEY and CDR2 is SVGAGI. The CDR3 runs to 15 residues. V lost 6 bases to trimming and J lost 1 base, with 13 bases between them. The CDR3 protein is CASSPTVGSNQPQHF. For the CDR3, the DNA is TGTGCCAGCAGCCCCACCGTAGGGAGCAATCAGCCCCAGCATTTT.

This clone was recorded once. The sample has other DNA sequences that encode this CDR3 too. The gene calls are TRBV29-1 and TRBJ2-5; D may be TRBD2 (6 bases). The J call is in doubt because the DNA end fits TRBJ2-7 better. The CDR3 is 13 residues long. From germline, CDR1 is SQVTM and CDR2 ANQGSEA. The CDR3 loop is CSVPGTETYEQYF. As DNA, the CDR3 is TGCAGCGTTCCCGGGACTGAGACCTACGAGCAGTACTTC.

The chain couples TRBV7-8 to TRBJ2-7; 9 nucleotides align to TRBD1. The CDR3 spans 19 residues. Germline CDR1 and CDR2: SGHVS and FQNEAQ. V dropped 5 bases and J dropped 1; count of bases not matched to a gene: 18. The CDR3 DNA follows: TGTGCCAGCAGCCATTTAATAGGACAGGGGTTAGGGAGGTCCTACGAGCAGTACTTC. This translates into CASSHLIGQGLGRSYEQYF.

The chain links TRBV4-2 to TRBJ1-3, with 7 bases lining up with TRBD1. The germline V gene encodes CDR1 LGHNA and CDR2 YNFKEQ. The CDR3 totals 15 residues. After removal of 2 bases from V and 2 bases from J, the junction contained 3 bases not matched to a gene. This CDR3 is CASSQSQGAGNTIYF. DNA for the CDR3: TGTGCCAGCAGCCAATCTCAGGGGGCTGGAAACACCATATATTTT.

The chain is built from TRBV29-1 and TRBJ2-5, with D perhaps TRBD1 (5 bases). V shed 7 bases and J shed 0 bases, with 18 bases lying between them. This CDR3 is 15 amino acids long. Germline-derived CDR1 and CDR2 are SQVTM and ANQGSEA. The CDR3 sequence is CSAAGPYTYQETQYF. CDR3 DNA: TGCAGCGCTGCAGGGCCATATACGTACCAAGAGACCCAGTACTTC.

The rearrangement joins TRBV28 to TRBJ1-2, with 7 bases that match TRBD1. CDR3 size: 16 residues. The germline V gene encodes CDR1 MDHEN and CDR2 SYDVKM. V trimming: 7 bases; J trimming: 2 bases; junction bases outside the gene matches: 13. The CDR3, as DNA: TGTGCCAGCAAACAACCATCGACAGGGTTGAACTATGGCTACACCTTC. Its translation is CASKQPSTGLNYGYTF.

The J gene is TRBJ2-7, the V gene TRBV21-1; TRBD1, the table's D call, lacks a check against the DNA. TRBV21-1 constitutes a pseudogene. This CDR3 comprises 14 residues. The CDR3 sequence is CASSKDIDSYEQYF. The CDR3 DNA reads as TGTGCCAGCAGCAAAGATATCGACAGCTACGAGCAGTACTTC.

This sequence joins TRBV6-1 and TRBJ2-1; 11 nucleotides line up with TRBD1. The CDR3 consists of 15 residues. V was pared by 7 bases and J by 3 bases, with 5 bases of the junction left unmatched. Germline CDR1 MNHNS, CDR2 SASEGT. CDR3 bases: TGTGCCAGCACCTGGGACAGGGGGGGCTACAATGAGCAGTTCTTC. It translates to CASTWDRGGYNEQFF.

The table lists this clone with a count of one. The chain combines TRBV19 with TRBJ2-7; weak D call: TRBD1 (6 bases). The CDR3 has 14 residues. From germline, CDR1 is LNHDA and CDR2 SQIVND (reference sequence). V was pared by 5 bases and J by 2 bases, with 13 bases between. The CDR3, as DNA: TGTGCCAGTAGTCATGGCAGGGGCCCCTACGAGCAGTACTTC. It is translated as CASSHGRGPYEQYF.

The chain has TRBV4-3 and TRBJ2-3, with unresolved D. This CDR3 is built from 17 residues. CDR1 and CDR2 from the germline V gene are LGHNA and YSLEER. The V gene lost 0 bases and the J gene lost 3 bases, with 16 bases spanning the gap. The CDR3 bases are TGCGCCAGCAGCCAAGATCGGCTGGGGATCCGAACAGATACGCAGTATTTT. Translation: CASSQDRLGIRTDTQYF.

This clone was observed a handful of times. The gene calls are TRBV7-9 and TRBJ1-1, with D perhaps matching TRBD1 (6 bases). The germline V gene has CDR1 SEHNR and CDR2 FQNEAQ (reference sequence). The V end lost 3 bases, the J end lost 4 bases, and 9 bases lay between the germline ends. The CDR3 contains 13 residues. CDR3 sequence reads: CASSFRTVTEAFF. CDR3 sequence (DNA): TGTGCCAGCAGCTTTCGGACAGTCACTGAAGCTTTCTTT.

The CDR3, as DNA: TGTGCCAGTAGTGAAGGAGGGATCTACGAGCAGTACTTC. It encodes CASSEGGIYEQYF. The chain carries TRBV19 and TRBJ2-7; a weak D match, TRBD2 (6 bases). The germline V gene encodes CDR1 LNHDA and CDR2 SQIVND (reference sequence). Trimming cost V 5 bases and J 3 bases, with 11 bases left between them. This CDR3 region has 13 residues.

The sample holds one count of this clone. The rearrangement links TRBV19 to TRBJ2-7; TRBD1 matches at 8 bases. The CDR3 contains 17 residues. V was clipped by 6 bases and J by 2 bases; unmatched bases: 15. Germline CDR1 reads LNHDA; CDR2 reads SQIVND (reference sequence). As DNA, the CDR3 is TGTGCCAGTAGCACCATCCGGACAGGGAAGAGTCCCTACGAGCAGTACTTC. Translating gives CASSTIRTGKSPYEQYF.

This rearrangement joins TRBV28 to TRBJ2-5; either TRBD1 or TRBD2 may supply D (5 bases each). Trimming took off 6 bases at V and 5 bases at J, with 16 bases between the two ends. The CDR3 spans 14 residues. Germline CDR1 and CDR2: MDHEN and SYDVKM. The CDR3 loop reads CASREQVGEETQYF. The CDR3 DNA reads as TGTGCCAGCAGGGAACAGGTTGGGGAGGAGACCCAGTACTTC.

J is TRBJ2-1 and V is TRBV11-2; the D gene is possibly TRBD2 (6 bases). Germline CDR1 reads SGHAT; CDR2 reads FQNNGV. The V end was cut by 4 bases, the J end by 7 bases, with 8 bases between. This CDR3 has 12 residues. CDR3 DNA: TGTGCCAGCAGCTCAGGGACTAATGAGCAGTTCTTC. It is translated as CASSSGTNEQFF. The full variable domain, completed using reference TRBV11-2 and TRBJ2-1, is EAGVAQSPRYKIIEKRQSVAFWCNPISGHATLYWYQQILGQGPKLLIQFQNNGVVDDSQLPKDRFSAERLKGVDSTLKIQPAKLEDSAVYLCASSSGTNEQFFGPGTRLTVL.

The chain recombines TRBV6-5 with TRBJ1-1; D gene unclear. The CDR3 loop spans 13 amino acids. V lost 4 bases to trimming and J lost 1 base, with 7 bases between them. Per the germline V gene, CDR1 is MNHEY and CDR2 is SVGAGI. CDR3 sequence: CASSFAGNTEAFF. CDR3 DNA: TGTGCCAGCAGTTTTGCGGGGAACACTGAAGCTTTCTTT.

This clone showed up just once. The V gene is TRBV7-9, the J gene TRBJ1-1; D might be TRBD1 (5 bases). In germline, CDR1 is SEHNR, CDR2 FQNEAQ (reference sequence). Trimming removed 4 bases from V and 3 bases from J, with 15 bases in between. The CDR3 is 15 residues long. CDR3 in amino acids: CASSSTVAGDTEAFF. In DNA, the CDR3 is TGTGCCAGCAGCTCGACCGTTGCGGGGGACACTGAAGCTTTCTTT.

The chain carries TRBV5-1 and TRBJ2-3, with no clear D. The germline CDR1 and CDR2 sequences are SGHRS and YFSETQ. V dropped 0 bases and J dropped 0 bases, with 8 bases sitting between them. The CDR3 consists of 15 residues. CDR3 sequence reads: CASSLEVSSTDTQYF. CDR3 nucleotide sequence: TGCGCCAGCAGCTTGGAGGTCTCCAGCACAGATACGCAGTATTTT.

The J gene is TRBJ2-7, the V gene TRBV7-9; 7 nucleotides match TRBD1. Germline CDR1 SEHNR, CDR2 FQNEAQ (reference sequence). CDR3 length: 15 residues. V gave up 5 bases and J gave up 0 bases; unmatched junction bases: 7. This chain's CDR3 is CASSPRTGNSYEQYF. CDR3 coding DNA: TGTGCCAGCAGCCCCCGGACAGGAAACTCCTACGAGCAGTACTTC. Using reference TRBV7-9 and TRBJ2-7 for the parts outside the CDR3, the full variable domain is DTGVSQNPRHKITKRGQNVTFRCDPISEHNRLYWYRQTLGQGPEFLTYFQNEAQLEKSRLLSDRFSAERPKGSFSTLEIQRTEQGDSAMYLCASSPRTGNSYEQYFGPGTRLTVT.

The V and J genes are TRBV9 and TRBJ2-3, with 10 bases matching TRBD2. J lost 5 bases, V lost 3 bases, and 6 bases had no gene match. The CDR3 extends over 15 amino acids. Germline V lookup: CDR1 SGDLS, CDR2 YYNGEE. The CDR3 bases are TGTGCCAGCAGCGGGGCTAGCGGGAGTCGAGATACGCAGTATTTT. Translation: CASSGASGSRDTQYF.

V gene TRBV9 combines with J gene TRBJ2-3; 9 nucleotides match TRBD1. There are 15 residues in the CDR3. In germline, CDR1 is SGDLS, CDR2 YYNGEE. The V and J ends lost 3 bases and 6 bases, in that order; junction bases with no gene match: 8. The CDR3: CASSDRDRVFDTQYF. Written as DNA, the CDR3 is TGTGCCAGCAGCGACCGGGACAGGGTTTTCGATACGCAGTATTTT. The entire variable domain, with the rest obtained from reference TRBV9 and TRBJ2-3, is as follows: DSGVTQTPKHLITATGQRVTLRCSPRSGDLSVYWYQQSLDQGLQFLIQYYNGEERAKGNILERFSAQQFPDLHSELNLSSLELGDSALYFCASSDRDRVFDTQYFGPGTRLTVL.

The rearrangement links TRBV27 to TRBJ2-7; the D gene is possibly TRBD2 (5 bases). V was cut by 4 bases and J by 3 bases, with 13 bases left in between. The CDR3 sequence is 14 residues long. Per germline, CDR1 MNHEY and CDR2 SMNVEV (reference sequence). The CDR3 is CASSSLRTVYEQYF. DNA of the CDR3: TGTGCCAGCAGTTCACTGAGGACTGTCTACGAGCAGTACTTC.

V usage is TRBV6-5 and J usage is TRBJ1-1; possible D gene TRBD1, 5 bases. The germline V gene has CDR1 MNHEY and CDR2 SVGAGI. Deletions cut 6 bases from V and 4 bases from J, with 12 bases between. CDR3 length: 13 amino acids. The CDR3 coding sequence is TGTGCCAGCAGACCCTCGGGGGGCACTGAAGCTTTCTTT. Translation gives CASRPSGGTEAFF.

Concerning this clone: This CDR3 is also generated by other DNA sequences in the sample. V usage is TRBV5-8 and J usage is TRBJ2-7; D gene uncertain. This CDR3 is built from 12 residues. The germline CDR1 and CDR2 sequences are SGHTS and YDEGEE. With 0 bases removed from V and 1 base from J, the gap between germline ends came to 2 bases. In nucleotides, the CDR3 is TGTGCCAGCAGCTTGGTGTCCTACGAGCAGTACTTC. The encoded protein is CASSLVSYEQYF.

This chain joins TRBV2 and TRBJ2-1, with 14 bases fitting TRBD2. The germline V gene has CDR1 SNHLY and CDR2 FYNNEI. CDR3 length: 15 residues. Trimming cost V 6 bases and J 8 bases; bases outside gene matches: 6. CDR3 DNA: TGTGCCAGCAGCCCGACTAGCGGGAGGGCCTATGAGCAGTTCTTC. Its protein product is CASSPTSGRAYEQFF.

The J gene is TRBJ1-3, the V gene TRBV28; maybe TRBD1 (5 bases). The CDR3 covers 13 residues. Germline CDR1 MDHEN, CDR2 SYDVKM. V was clipped by 4 bases and J by 4 bases, with 8 bases between them. The CDR3 bases are TGTGCCAGCAGTTCGAGGGGAGGAAACACCATATATTTT. Translated: CASSSRGGNTIYF.

Only a few counts were recorded for this clone. Other DNA sequences in the sample encode the same CDR3. CDR3 in DNA: TGTGCCAGTAGTATCCGGGACCGGGGTGAAAAACTGTTTTTT. Translation gives CASSIRDRGEKLFF. This chain links TRBV19 with TRBJ1-4, with a possible D match to TRBD1 (5 bases). The CDR3 is 14 amino acids. V was cut by 3 bases and J by 7 bases, with 12 bases left in between. The germline CDR1 and CDR2 sequences are LNHDA and SQIVND (reference sequence).